The following is a T cell receptor beta chain sequence with its context. Its antigen is unknown. The data belong to a study of identical twins. Notes on the study in general: Cross-sectional statistical analysis was relied on for the conclusions, without the same donors being followed.

From the 5' RACE reads, TCRdb called clonotypes with MiXCR, one entry per CDR3 protein. Among 1.5 million to 2 million distinct CDR3 sequences listed, around 33% were seen once. V was clipped by 0 bases and J by 9 bases; unmatched bases: 10. This CDR3 region has 16 residues. Per germline, CDR1 MGHRA and CDR2 YSYEKL. This sequence joins TRBV4-1 and TRBJ2-1, with 8 bases that match TRBD1. This receptor was identified in a newborn girl in good health. The source material was cord blood. The CDR3 region has the DNA TGCGCCAGCAGCCAAGATGGGCGGACAGGGTCAATTGAGCAGTTCTTC. This codes for CASSQDGRTGSIEQFF.